The clone carrying this T cell receptor (beta chain) was counted a few times. Trimming took off 4 bases at V and 3 bases at J, with 8 bases between the two ends. CDR3 size: 13 residues. CDR1 and CDR2 (germline): LNHNV, YYDKDF (reference sequence). This specimen belongs to a study of cytomegalovirus exposure and HLA in healthy donors. Sequencing was performed with immunoSEQ multiplex PCR; in TCRdb, only in-frame clones are kept and a portion is missing. Of approximately 170,000 clones listed, 85% were seen once; the top ten hold about 2.3%. The clonotype was recovered from a man aged 25 to 40 in good health and CMV-seropositive. The sequenced sample was PBMCs. V gene TRBV15 combines with J gene TRBJ2-3; perhaps TRBD2 as D (5 bases). The CDR3 reads CATSKSGTDTQYF. CDR3 DNA sequence: TGTGCCACCAGCAAATCGGGGACAGATACGCAGTATTTT.